The entry below describes one T cell receptor (beta chain). Its antigen is unknown. PCR primers comprised 60 Vbeta and 13 Jbeta primers. Assay: immunoSEQ multiplex PCR; the TCRdb copy retains only in-frame clones and omits some. The profile shows more than 80,000 clones, about four fifths of them singletons. CDR3 length: 16 amino acids. Trimming stripped 4 bases from V and 0 bases from J, with 13 bases between. CDR1 SNHLY and CDR2 FYNNEI come from the germline V gene. This specimen comes from a study of cytomegalovirus exposure and HLA in healthy donors. Study conclusions and caveats: Earlier analysis looked at TCR beta V segments, and most were productive about 87% or about 30% of the time. Later work associated roughly 15,000 TCR beta sequences with HLA alleles at 0.05 false discovery rate. In most subjects, TCR beta sequences reportedly gave accurate predictions of HLA-A and HLA-B alleles.

The donors comprised healthy bone marrow donors. The rearrangement uses TRBV2 and TRBJ1-3; D is possibly TRBD1 (6 bases). The sequence derives from a woman aged 70-85 years in good health and CMV-seropositive. Sequencing input: PBMCs. The CDR3 DNA follows: TGTGCCAGCAGTGGTCGACAGGTTAGCTCTGGAAACACCATATATTTT. This sequence encodes CASSGRQVSSGNTIYF.